Shown below are 25 T cell receptor beta chains from a single sample sequenced in a study of T-cell memory formation after mild COVID-19. TCRdb re-called the 5' RACE reads with MiXCR, one entry per CDR3 protein. The sample yields some 180,000 distinct CDR3 sequences, around 13% seen once. The sample comprised PBMCs or a T cell subset sorted from them (not recorded which). These receptors originate from a man between 18 and 29 years old who had mild COVID-19 (a few samples of this study predate the infection). Cell type and time point are not known.

V gene TRBV18 combines with J gene TRBJ1-1, with 8 bases aligning to TRBD1. The CDR3 contains 16 residues. Germline CDR1 is KGHSH and CDR2 is LQKENI. Trimming at V came to 1 base and at J to 4 bases, leaving 8 bases not matched to a gene. The CDR3 sequence is CASSPLLQGEGTEAFF. CDR3 bases: TGTGCCAGCTCACCACTCCTACAGGGGGAGGGCACTGAAGCTTTCTTT.

This clonotype showed up many times. The chain recombines TRBV5-1 with TRBJ2-7; no reliable D call. V was trimmed by 4 bases and J by 0 bases, leaving 17 bases between them. This CDR3 region has 16 residues. The germline V gene encodes CDR1 SGHRS and CDR2 YFSETQ. The chain's CDR3 is CASSPRGAGASYEQYF. The DNA of the CDR3 is TGCGCCAGCAGCCCCCGCGGCGCAGGCGCCTCCTACGAGCAGTACTTC.

J is TRBJ2-3 and V is TRBV7-2; D is ambiguous. Germline lookup yields CDR1 SGHTA and CDR2 FQGNSA. This CDR3 is built from 15 residues. The germline V and J ends were trimmed by 1 base and 0 bases, with 8 bases remaining between them. The CDR3 DNA reads TGTGCCAGCAGCTTAGTGGCAACTAGCACAGATACGCAGTATTTT. Protein sequence: CASSLVATSTDTQYF.

The chain carries TRBV29-1 and TRBJ1-5, with D perhaps TRBD1 (6 bases). The germline CDR1 and CDR2 sequences are SQVTM and ANQGSEA. The CDR3 loop spans 13 amino acids. Deletions cut 6 bases from V and 3 bases from J, with 12 bases between. CDR3 bases: TGCAGCGTGCAGGACAGTTTCAATCAGCCCCAGCATTTT. Protein product: CSVQDSFNQPQHF.

V gene TRBV28 combines with J gene TRBJ2-3; 7 positions match TRBD2. This CDR3 has 16 amino acids. Germline-derived CDR1 and CDR2 are MDHEN and SYDVKM. The V segment lost 8 bases and the J segment 0 bases; nucleotides outside the gene matches: 11. Here the CDR3 DNA reads TGTGCCAGCCAGAGCGGGGTGATTTCTAGCACAGATACGCAGTATTTT. This gives the protein CASQSGVISSTDTQYF.

This clonotype occurred a few times. This chain joins TRBV4-2 and TRBJ2-2; the D gene is possibly TRBD2 (6 bases). From germline, CDR1 is LGHNA and CDR2 YNFKEQ. Trimming shortened V by 0 bases and J by 9 bases, and 14 bases separated the two germline ends. CDR3 size: 15 residues. The DNA for the CDR3 is TGTGCCAGCAGCCAAGAAATAGCGGAAGGTCGGGAGCTGTTTTTT. Translating gives CASSQEIAEGRELFF.

The V gene is TRBV20-1, the J gene TRBJ1-4, with D perhaps matching TRBD1 (5 bases). Trimming pared 0 bases from V and 5 bases from J, leaving 10 bases between. This CDR3 region has 14 residues. The germline V gene encodes CDR1 DFQATT and CDR2 SNEGSKA (reference sequence). CDR3 nucleotide sequence: TGCAGTGCTAGAGATGTGGCAGGGAATGAAAAACTGTTTTTT. It encodes CSARDVAGNEKLFF.

This clonotype has just a few counts. This chain links TRBV7-9 with TRBJ1-2; D ambiguous. This CDR3 has 12 amino acids. The germline V gene encodes CDR1 SEHNR and CDR2 FQNEAQ (reference sequence). V lost 7 bases and J 4 bases, leaving 10 bases between the germline ends. CDR3 in amino acids: CASTGEGYGYTF. The CDR3 coding sequence is TGTGCCAGCACCGGGGAGGGCTATGGCTACACCTTC.

This clonotype has at least ten counts. This chain uses TRBV12-3 or TRBV12-4 with TRBJ2-3; D might be TRBD1 (6 bases). The V end was cut by 9 bases, the J end by 2 bases, with 12 bases between. The CDR3 is 13 residues long. CDR3 coding DNA: TGTGCCAGTAGAAGGACAGCCACAGATACGCAGTATTTT. Translating gives CASRRTATDTQYF.

This clonotype occurred a few times. J is TRBJ2-1 and V is TRBV4-1, with 13 nucleotides matching TRBD2. Per the germline V gene, CDR1 is MGHRA and CDR2 is YSYEKL. The V and J ends lost 2 bases and 8 bases, in that order; junction bases with no gene match: 15. The CDR3 sequence is 19 residues long. The CDR3 coding sequence is TGCGCCAGCAGCCAACCCCGACTAGCGGGGGGCCGCGGTCTGGATGAGCAGTTCTTC. As protein: CASSQPRLAGGRGLDEQFF.

The chain employs TRBV6-5 and TRBJ1-1; no reliable D call. Per germline, CDR1 MNHEY and CDR2 SVGAGI. V was trimmed by 6 bases and J by 9 bases, leaving 20 bases between them. This CDR3 is built from 14 residues. The CDR3 spells CASSYTPEGPQAFF. The DNA of the CDR3 is TGTGCCAGCAGCTACACCCCCGAGGGTCCTCAAGCTTTCTTT.

The chain is built from TRBV12-3 or TRBV12-4 and TRBJ1-3, with D possibly TRBD1 on 5 matching bases. This CDR3 is built from 16 residues. Trimming took off 2 bases at V and 4 bases at J, with 15 bases between the two ends. The CDR3, as DNA: TGTGCCAGCAGTTTAAAACCGGGGGGTACGGGAAACACCATATATTTT. It translates to CASSLKPGGTGNTIYF.

The genes are TRBV6-2 or TRBV6-3 and TRBJ2-3, with 8 bases identical to TRBD2. V was pared by 7 bases and J by 6 bases, with 15 bases of the junction left unmatched. Looked up from germline, CDR1 is MNHEY and CDR2 is SVGEGT. CDR3 size: 16 residues. In DNA, the CDR3 is TGTGCCAGCACCTTAGCGGGGAGAACCCCGCCCGATACGCAGTATTTT. This gives the protein CASTLAGRTPPDTQYF.

A remark on this clonotype: Its ends do not fully match the called genes, so a read error is possible. The chain has TRBV2 and TRBJ1-1; perhaps TRBD1 as D (5 bases). The length of the CDR3 is 14 residues. The germline gives CDR1 SNHLY, CDR2 FYNNEI. The CDR3, as DNA: TGTGCCAGCCGTGAGGACGGACACAGCACTGAAGCTTTCTTT. It specifies CASREDGHSTEAFF.

This clonotype has a handful of counts. The chain carries TRBV19 and TRBJ2-4; 10 bases line up with TRBD1. This CDR3 has 15 amino acids. The ends lost 10 bases at V and 0 bases at J; junction bases unmatched: 6. CDR1 and CDR2 (germline): LNHDA, SQIVND (reference sequence). The CDR3 sequence is CATSDRGRAKNIQYF. Written as DNA, the CDR3 is TGTGCCACCTCGGACAGGGGGAGAGCCAAAAACATTCAGTACTTC.

The chain recombines TRBV28 with TRBJ2-7, with D possibly called TRBD1 or TRBD2 (6 bases each). Germline assignment: CDR1 MDHEN and CDR2 SYDVKM. Trimming cost V 5 bases and J 3 bases, with 17 bases left between them. The CDR3 spans 15 residues. CDR3 nucleotide sequence: TGTGCCAGCAGTCAAGGGGGGACGCTAAACTACGAGCAGTACGTC. Encoded protein: CASSQGGTLNYEQYV.

The rearrangement links TRBV4-2 to TRBJ1-1; D is perhaps TRBD1 (5 bases). From germline, CDR1 is LGHNA and CDR2 YNFKEQ. The V end lost 3 bases, the J end lost 7 bases, and 15 bases lay between the germline ends. This CDR3 contains 14 residues. CDR3 DNA: TGTGCCAGCAGCCAGGGGACTCCGTTAGGTGAAGCTTTCTTT. Translation gives CASSQGTPLGEAFF.

This clonotype was counted only a few times. The V gene is TRBV5-1, the J gene TRBJ2-5; TRBD1 matches 11 bases. The CDR3 is made up of 16 amino acids. The ends lost 5 bases at V and 5 bases at J; junction bases unmatched: 11. Looked up from germline, CDR1 is SGHRS and CDR2 is YFSETQ. The CDR3 loop is CASRQDRTGGWETQYF. CDR3 DNA sequence: TGCGCCAGCAGACAGGATCGGACAGGGGGCTGGGAGACCCAGTACTTC.

This clonotype came up a few times. CDR3 sequence reads: CASSQDRENEQFF. The CDR3 nucleotides are TGCGCCAGCAGCCAAGATCGGGAGAATGAGCAGTTCTTC. The chain has TRBV4-3 and TRBJ2-1; D is perhaps TRBD2 (6 bases). The CDR3 has 13 amino acids. Germline-derived CDR1 and CDR2 are LGHNA and YSLEER. V lost 0 bases, J lost 7 bases, and 7 bases lay in between.

This clonotype was picked up a small number of times. The rearrangement uses TRBV20-1 and TRBJ2-7; no clear D. V was clipped by 5 bases and J by 2 bases, with 7 bases between them. The CDR3 covers 11 residues. Germline V gives CDR1 DFQATT, CDR2 SNEGSKA (reference sequence). This CDR3 reads CSAGDPYEQYF. The CDR3 DNA reads TGCAGTGCTGGGGATCCCTACGAGCAGTACTTC.

The chain combines TRBV15 with TRBJ1-4, with D perhaps TRBD1 (5 bases). Per the germline V gene, CDR1 is LNHNV and CDR2 is YYDKDF (reference sequence). CDR3 length: 14 residues. V lost 3 bases to trimming and J lost 3 bases, with 8 bases between them. CDR3 region: CATSSRQSNEKLFF. In DNA form, the CDR3 reads TGTGCCACCAGCAGCAGACAGTCTAATGAAAAACTGTTTTTT.

The genes are TRBV11-3 and TRBJ2-1; D possibly corresponds to TRBD2 (5 bases). Trimming took off 4 bases at V and 8 bases at J, with 12 bases between the two ends. The CDR3 has 13 residues. The V gene's germline CDR1 is SGHNT and CDR2 YENEEA. The CDR3 DNA reads as TGTGCCAGCAGCTCCAGCGGTGTTTATGAGCAGTTCTTC. Its protein product is CASSSSGVYEQFF.

This clonotype was seen a handful of times. This sequence joins TRBV7-2 and TRBJ2-2; 9 bases agree with TRBD2. The CDR3 is 14 amino acids. Looked up from germline, CDR1 is SGHTA and CDR2 is FQGNSA. V trimming: 8 bases; J trimming: 5 bases; junction bases outside the gene matches: 6. The CDR3 reads CASQVLAGTGELFF. The CDR3 bases are TGTGCCAGCCAGGTTCTAGCGGGGACCGGGGAGCTGTTTTTT. The full variable domain, with the rest looked up from reference TRBV7-2 and TRBJ2-2, is GAGVSQSPSNKVTEKGKDVELRCDPISGHTALYWYRQSLGQGLEFLIYFQGNSAPDKSGLPSDRFSAERTGGSVSTLTIQRTQQEDSAVYLCASQVLAGTGELFFGEGSRLTVL.

This clonotype was observed a few times. The chain carries TRBV25-1 and TRBJ1-3; D ambiguous. CDR1 is MGHDK and CDR2 is SYGVNS in the germline V gene. The CDR3 is 15 residues long. V lost 4 bases to trimming and J lost 2 bases, with 12 bases between them. The CDR3 region is CASSVGAVAGNTIYF. As DNA, the CDR3 is TGTGCCAGCAGTGTCGGTGCCGTGGCTGGAAACACCATATATTTT.

The J gene is TRBJ2-2, the V gene TRBV6-2 or TRBV6-3, with TRBD2 matching 11 bases. Germline CDR1 and CDR2: MNHEY and SVGEGT. CDR3 length: 17 amino acids. V was clipped by 6 bases and J by 2 bases; unmatched bases: 8. The CDR3 here is CASRSPGLAVNTGELFF. DNA for the CDR3: TGTGCCAGCAGGTCCCCGGGACTAGCGGTTAACACCGGGGAGCTGTTTTTT.